These T cell receptor beta chains were read from a single sample in a study of cytomegalovirus exposure and HLA in healthy donors. The assay was immunoSEQ multiplex PCR, and TCRdb's table has in-frame clones only and misses some. The repertoire has some 150,000 clones, 70% to 80% of them found once; the top ten carry 0.65% to 0.95%. Material: PBMCs. The receptors originated from a female donor in good health and CMV-seronegative. The CDR3 runs from the conserved cysteine through the conserved F or W. The D gene is left open where the match is weak. The size field is filled for only some rows; it gives once, few, many or a size class.

abundance,j_gene,d_gene,v_gene,CDR3nt,CDR3aa
once,TRBJ1-1,NA,TRBV7-8,TGTGCCAGCAGCTTAGGGCAAAACACTGAAGCTTTCTTT,CASSLGQNTEAFF
NA,TRBJ2-4,NA,TRBV6-1,TGTGCCAGCAGTGAGACTTCGTTAGGCAAAAACATTCAGTACTTC,CASSETSLGKNIQYF
NA,TRBJ2-5,NA,TRBV25-1,TGTGCCAGCAGTGGGCAGGGGCAAGAGACCCAGTACTTC,CASSGQGQETQYF
NA,TRBJ1-1,NA,TRBV7-9,TGTGCCAGCAGCTTAGGGGGAGAGTCCCTGAACACTGAAGCTTTCTTT,CASSLGGESLNTEAFF
NA,TRBJ2-3,NA,TRBV5-4,TGTGCCAGCAGCACACGGGACAAGCAACCGGATACGCAGTATTTT,CASSTRDKQPDTQYF
NA,TRBJ2-6,NA,TRBV11-2,TGTGCCAGCAGCTCGGTCTTTCCCTCTGGGGCCAACGTCCTGACTTTC,CASSSVFPSGANVLTF
once,TRBJ1-3,TRBD1,TRBV5-1,TGCGCCAGCCGGACAGGCCCCTTTGCTGGAAACACCATATATTTT,CASRTGPFAGNTIYF
NA,TRBJ2-5,NA,TRBV2,TGTGCCAGTCTGAGGGCCGCCTGGGAGACCCAGTACTTC,CASLRAAWETQYF
NA,TRBJ2-2,NA,TRBV19,TGTGCCAGTAGTATCACCGACAGGTCGAACACCGGGGAGCTGTTTTTT,CASSITDRSNTGELFF
once,TRBJ2-7,TRBD1,TRBV11-2,TGTGCCAGCAGCTTAGGGGGGACAGGGACTTCGTTCGAGCAGTACTTC,CASSLGGTGTSFEQYF
NA,TRBJ1-2,TRBD1,TRBV19,TGTGCCAGTAGTATCTCACCGGGACAGTCGCTTGGCTACACCTTC,CASSISPGQSLGYTF
NA,TRBJ2-5,NA,TRBV4-2,TGTGCCAGCAGCCAAGATAGGGCGGGGCTCAGGGAGACCCAGTACTTC,CASSQDRAGLRETQYF
NA,TRBJ1-5,NA,TRBV6-6,TGTGCCAGCAGTTACTCGCTCAGGGACAATCAGCCCCAGCATTTT,CASSYSLRDNQPQHF
NA,TRBJ1-3,NA,TRBV6-1,TGTGCCAGCAGTGAAGTGTCAGTTTATTTT,CASSEVSVYF
NA,TRBJ1-1,NA,TRBV11-2,TGTGCCAGCAAGAAGGCGGGCGTGAACACTGAAGCTTTCTTT,CASKKAGVNTEAFF
few,TRBJ1-2,NA,TRBV7-2,TGTGCCAGCAGCTCCTGGGGGCCGGGAAGCGATGGCTACACCTTC,CASSSWGPGSDGYTF
NA,TRBJ1-3,TRBD1,TRBV7-2,TGTGCCAGCAGCCCTAGAGGACAGGCGACTGGAAACACCATATATTTT,CASSPRGQATGNTIYF
NA,TRBJ2-5,TRBD1,TRBV19,TGTGCCAGTAGTAAAATTCTCGGACAGGGACAACAGACCCAGTACTTC,CASSKILGQGQQTQYF
NA,TRBJ2-3,NA,TRBV14,TGTGCCAGCAGCCAAGGGTGGACAGTCAACACAGATACGCAGTATTTT,CASSQGWTVNTDTQYF
NA,TRBJ2-7,NA,TRBV21-1,TGTGCCAGCAGCAAAGCATCGGGAGGGCCCAACTCCTACGAGCAGTACTTC,CASSKASGGPNSYEQYF
NA,TRBJ2-3,NA,TRBV4-2,TGTGCCAGCAGCCAAGCTAATATGGCGGTCACGCAGTATTTT,CASSQANMAVTQYF
NA,TRBJ1-4,TRBD1,TRBV7-8,TGTGCCAGCAGCTTGGACAGGGGGCATGAAAAACTGTTTTTT,CASSLDRGHEKLFF
NA,TRBJ2-7,TRBD2,TRBV6-1,TGTGCCAGCAGTGAAGGAGGAAGCGGGGACTTC,CASSEGGSGDF
once,TRBJ2-2,NA,TRBV4-3,TGCGCCAGCAGCCACGATAGGCGGGGAACCGGGGAGCTGTTTTTT,CASSHDRRGTGELFF
NA,TRBJ2-2,NA,TRBV15,TGTGCCACCAGCAGAGATTCCGGGACCGGGGAGCTGTTTTTT,CATSRDSGTGELFF
NA,TRBJ2-7,NA,TRBV6-1,TGTGCCAGCAGGGAATTTCAGGGGTACTCCTACGAGCAGTACTTC,CASREFQGYSYEQYF
NA,TRBJ2-7,NA,TRBV9,TGTGCCAGCAGCGTATTAGTTGGGGGGGAGCAGTACTTC,CASSVLVGGEQYF
few,TRBJ2-7,NA,TRBV5-5,TGTGCCAGCAGCTTAGGGACACCGGGCGAGCAGTACTTC,CASSLGTPGEQYF
NA,TRBJ1-2,TRBD1,TRBV27,TGTGCCAGCAGTCCAGAATTCACAGGGGTCTATGGCTACACCTTC,CASSPEFTGVYGYTF
NA,TRBJ1-5,NA,TRBV19,TGTGCCAGTAAACTCGGGGGTGGCAATCAGCCCCAGCATTTT,CASKLGGGNQPQHF
NA,TRBJ2-1,NA,TRBV7-2,TGTGCCAGCAGCTTAGTCGGATTGGACTCGCAGTTCTTC,CASSLVGLDSQFF
NA,TRBJ1-2,NA,TRBV29-1,TGCAGCGTTGGGATACTAGGTGGCTACACCTTC,CSVGILGGYTF
NA,TRBJ2-7,TRBD1,TRBV5-1,TGCGCCAGCAGCGTCGGGACAGCCTACGAGCAGTACTTC,CASSVGTAYEQYF
NA,TRBJ1-6,NA,TRBV30,TGTGCCTGGAGTGTCGGTGTCAGGACACATAATAATTCACCCCTCCACTTT,CAWSVGVRTHNNSPLHF
few,TRBJ2-1,TRBD2,TRBV30,TGTGCCTGGAGGGCTAGCGGGACGCGGCAGTTCTTC,CAWRASGTRQFF
NA,TRBJ2-1,TRBD2,TRBV30,TGTGCCTGGAGTGTACACAAGACTAGCGGCCCCAAGCAGTTCTTC,CAWSVHKTSGPKQFF
NA,TRBJ2-2,NA,TRBV2,TGTGCCAGCAATAGGGGCGAACCCGGGGAGCTGTTTTTT,CASNRGEPGELFF
NA,TRBJ1-1,NA,TRBV29-1,TGCAGCGTTTCAGAAGGGCGGGACACTGAAGCTTTCTTT,CSVSEGRDTEAFF
NA,TRBJ2-7,NA,TRBV9,TGTGCCAGCAGCGTAGAGGGGTACGAGCAGTACTTC,CASSVEGYEQYF
NA,TRBJ1-6,TRBD1,TRBV2,TGTGCCAGCAGTGTACAGGGGGTCTATAATTCACCCCCCCACTTT,CASSVQGVYNSPPHF
NA,TRBJ1-6,TRBD1,TRBV27,TGTGCCAGCAGTTTAGGGGGACAGGGAGGAAATTCACCCCTCCACTTT,CASSLGGQGGNSPLHF
few,TRBJ2-1,TRBD2,TRBV6-4,TGTGCCAGCAGCTCTAGCGGGGGGCTGGATGAGCAGTTCTTC,CASSSSGGLDEQFF
NA,TRBJ1-2,NA,TRBV20-1,TGCAGTGCTAGTATCAGTGGCTACACCTTC,CSASISGYTF
NA,TRBJ2-4,NA,TRBV5-7,TGTGCCAGCAGCTCCTTCGCGCACAAACAAAACAGTCAGTACTTC,CASSSFAHKQNSQYF
once,TRBJ1-1,TRBD1,TRBV7-2,TGTGCCAGCAGCAAGGACAGGATGGGCACTGAAGCTTTCTTT,CASSKDRMGTEAFF
NA,TRBJ1-1,NA,TRBV7-2,TGTGCCAGCAGCTTAGTGGAGGGGAGGACTGAAGCTTTCTTT,CASSLVEGRTEAFF
NA,TRBJ2-5,NA,TRBV9,TGTGCCAGCAGCGTAGAGGGGGGGGGAACCCAGTACTTC,CASSVEGGGTQYF
NA,TRBJ2-1,NA,TRBV7-9,TGTGCCAGCAGCTTATCCGCGGGAACCACCTACAATGAGCAGTTCTTC,CASSLSAGTTYNEQFF
few,TRBJ1-1,NA,TRBV6-5,TGTGCCAGCAGCGCACAGGGACACACTGAAGCTTTCTTT,CASSAQGHTEAFF
NA,TRBJ1-6,TRBD1,TRBV5-1,TGCGCCAGCAGCTTGGGCACCGGGACAGGGGACTCACCCCTCCACTTT,CASSLGTGTGDSPLHF
NA,TRBJ1-1,TRBD1,TRBV5-4,TGTGCCAGCAGCCAAGGGACAGGGTCCTACACTGAAGCTTTCTTT,CASSQGTGSYTEAFF
NA,TRBJ1-4,NA,TRBV7-9,TGTGCCAGCAGCCCCACCAGCGGGCCCGACAAACTGTTTTTT,CASSPTSGPDKLFF
NA,TRBJ2-1,NA,TRBV19,TGTGCCAGTAGTATTGAATTGCAGAACAATGAGCAGTTCTTC,CASSIELQNNEQFF